Below, 6 T cell receptor beta chains from the same sample are listed, as sequenced in a study of post-analysis software for immune sequencing data. Sequencing libraries made from TCR beta cDNA carried unique molecular identifiers. TCRdb recomputed calls from the PCR reads with MiXCR, one row per CDR3 protein. In the table there are almost 700,000 distinct CDR3 sequences, around 64% of which are singletons. Their antigens remain unidentified. Study-wide points: Five or six TRBV segments, TRBV5-6, TRBV5-1 and TRBV20-1 among them, were found more frequent in patients than controls.

The source material was blood. Source of these receptors: a girl aged 2-10 years with multiple sclerosis.

Concerning this clonotype: The junction and the germline gene differ at one end; a read error may be behind it. The CDR3 sequence is CRAREGGETQYF. The DNA of the CDR3 is TGCAGGGCTAGGGAGGGTGGAGAGACCCAGTACTTC. V gene TRBV20-1 combines with J gene TRBJ2-5; TRBD2 matches at 7 bases. This CDR3 comprises 12 residues. CDR1 is DFQATT and CDR2 is SNEGSKA in the germline V gene (reference sequence).

V gene TRBV4-1 combines with J gene TRBJ1-2, with no clear D. Germline CDR1 reads MGHRA; CDR2 reads YSYEKL. Trimming removed 2 bases from V and 6 bases from J, with 10 bases in between. CDR3 length equals 13 residues. CDR3 bases: TGCGCCAGCAGCCAACCGGGTTCCCATGGCTACACCTTC. This sequence encodes CASSQPGSHGYTF.

V gene TRBV7-9 combines with J gene TRBJ2-7; 8 bases align to TRBD2. The CDR3 runs to 15 residues. Unmatched junction bases numbered 7, after V lost 4 bases and J lost 2 bases. The germline CDR1 and CDR2 sequences are SEHNR and FQNEAQ (reference sequence). Written as DNA, the CDR3 is TGTGCCAGCAGCTCCCAGGCGGGAGGCACCTACGAGCAGTACTTC. Residues: CASSSQAGGTYEQYF.

This clonotype showed up just a few times. The chain couples TRBV6-4 to TRBJ2-3; D not certain. The CDR3 is 13 amino acids. Germline assignment: CDR1 MRHNA and CDR2 SNTAGT. Trimming left V 2 bases short and J 5 bases short, with 8 bases between. The DNA for the CDR3 is TGTGCCAGCAGTGACGGAATCGGAGATACGCAGTATTTT. Its translation: CASSDGIGDTQYF.

V and J are TRBV7-2 and TRBJ2-3; TRBD2 agrees at 9 bases. V lost 3 bases to trimming and J lost 3 bases; unmatched junction nucleotides: 7. This CDR3 comprises 16 residues. Germline V gene data show CDR1 as SGHTA and CDR2 as FQGNSA. The CDR3 protein is CASSFAISGGTDTQYF. The CDR3 region has the DNA TGTGCCAGCAGCTTCGCGATTAGCGGGGGAACAGATACGCAGTATTTT.

This clonotype has more than one count but fewer than ten. The chain carries TRBV7-2 and TRBJ2-3; D is undetermined. The V gene's germline CDR1 is SGHTA and CDR2 FQGNSA. V was shortened by 1 base and J by 5 bases, with 13 bases between the two germline ends. The CDR3 contains 15 residues. The CDR3 coding sequence is TGTGCCAGCAGCTTAGGGCCAGAAGCGAGAGATACGCAGTATTTT. Translating gives CASSLGPEARDTQYF.